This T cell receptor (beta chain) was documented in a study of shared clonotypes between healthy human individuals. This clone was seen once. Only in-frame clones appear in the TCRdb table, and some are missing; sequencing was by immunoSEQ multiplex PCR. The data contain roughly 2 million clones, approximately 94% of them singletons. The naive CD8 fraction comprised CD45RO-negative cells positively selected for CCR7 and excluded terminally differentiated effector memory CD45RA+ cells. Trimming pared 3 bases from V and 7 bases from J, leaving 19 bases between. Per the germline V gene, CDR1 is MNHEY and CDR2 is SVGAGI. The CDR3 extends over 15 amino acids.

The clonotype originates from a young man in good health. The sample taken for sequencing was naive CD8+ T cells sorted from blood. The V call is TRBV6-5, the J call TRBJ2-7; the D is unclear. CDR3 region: CASSYGNPPRREQYF. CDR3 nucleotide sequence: TGTGCCAGCAGTTATGGCAATCCCCCCCGTCGGGAGCAGTACTTC.